The 8 T cell receptor beta chains listed next were all sequenced from one sample in a study of graft-versus-host responses after intestinal transplantation. Produced via immunoSEQ multiplex PCR; TCRdb's table is partial and in-frame only. The repertoire holds roughly 89,000 clones, with 90% to 95% as singletons. Their target antigens are unknown. Material: unstimulated CD4+ T cells sorted from spleen or lymph node cells, obtained before intestinal transplant. The receptors come from a human donor who received an intestinal transplant.

This clone was counted a single time. The V gene is TRBV25-1, the J gene TRBJ2-1, with 7 bases identical to TRBD1. CDR3 length equals 15 residues. Germline CDR1 is MGHDK and CDR2 is SYGVNS. Trimming removed 7 bases from V and 6 bases from J; junction bases left unmatched: 12. The chain's CDR3 is CASTQGTERSNEQFF. CDR3 nucleotide sequence: TGTGCCAGCACTCAAGGGACAGAACGATCCAATGAGCAGTTCTTC.

J is TRBJ1-2 and V is TRBV4-3; TRBD1 matches at 7 bases. The V and J ends lost 0 bases and 3 bases, in that order; junction bases with no gene match: 7. The CDR3 spans 16 residues. Germline CDR1 LGHNA, CDR2 YSLEER. CDR3 DNA: TGCGCCAGCAGCCAAGATCTAGCAGGGGGGTACTATGGCTACACCTTC. The encoded protein is CASSQDLAGGYYGYTF.

The table lists this clone with a few counts. This rearrangement joins TRBV14 to TRBJ1-6; 7 nucleotides align to TRBD1. The J segment lost 7 bases and the V segment lost 2 bases, leaving 5 bases of the junction unmatched. Germline V lookup: CDR1 SGHDN, CDR2 FVKESK. There are 15 residues in the CDR3. CDR3 in amino acids: CASSQRQGLNSPLHF. CDR3 sequence (DNA): TGTGCCAGCAGCCAAAGACAGGGCCTCAATTCACCCCTCCACTTT.

The genes are TRBV2 and TRBJ1-4; D possibly corresponds to TRBD1 (6 bases). The CDR3 runs 15 residues. V was shortened by 6 bases and J by 7 bases, with 18 bases between the two germline ends. Germline CDR1 SNHLY, CDR2 FYNNEI. The CDR3 here is CASSEYRGGGEKLFF. CDR3 sequence (DNA): TGTGCCAGCAGCGAATATAGGGGGGGAGGTGAAAAACTGTTTTTT.

CDR3 sequence: CASSHRAGNTIYF. Here the CDR3 DNA reads TGTGCCAGTAGCCACAGGGCTGGAAACACCATATATTTT. This rearrangement joins TRBV19 to TRBJ1-3, with a possible D match to TRBD1 (6 bases). CDR3 size: 13 residues. Germline CDR1 is LNHDA and CDR2 is SQIVND (reference sequence). The V end was cut by 6 bases, the J end by 2 bases, with 8 bases between.

V gene TRBV4-1 combines with J gene TRBJ2-5, with 9 positions matching TRBD1. The germline gives CDR1 MGHRA, CDR2 YSYEKL. The CDR3 totals 16 residues. J gave up 11 bases and V 4 bases, and 17 bases lay outside the gene matches. In DNA, the CDR3 is TGCGCCAGCAGCCGTATTCCCGACAGGGGGGTCGAGGAGCAGTACTTC. This translates into CASSRIPDRGVEEQYF.

This chain uses TRBV7-2 with TRBJ2-1; a possible D gene is TRBD1 (6 bases). Trimming removed 1 base at V and 0 bases at J, with 10 bases between. The CDR3 has 16 amino acids. Germline V lookup: CDR1 SGHTA, CDR2 FQGNSA. CDR3 bases: TGTGCCAGCAGCTTAGTAGGGGGAAGCTCCTACAATGAGCAGTTCTTC. Translating it yields CASSLVGGSSYNEQFF.

The chain recombines TRBV30 with TRBJ1-5, with 7 bases that match TRBD1. The CDR3 runs 15 residues. Germline CDR1 GTSNPN, CDR2 SVGIG (reference sequence). The J segment lost 3 bases and the V segment lost 0 bases, leaving 5 bases of the junction unmatched. DNA for the CDR3: TGTGCCTGGAGTGTACGGGACAGACTCAATCAGCCCCAGCATTTT. Translating gives CAWSVRDRLNQPQHF.